This T cell receptor (beta chain) was sequenced for a study of blood T cell repertoires in COVID-19 (dated by TCRdb to 2018 to 2021). For the study in its entirety: Collaborator samples came from the United States, Italy and Spain and covered acute and convalescent phases of COVID-19. Deeply sampled blood TCRbeta repertoires from subjects exposed to, actively infected with, or recovered from COVID-19 were included in the dataset. Sample metadata almost always included a de-identified subject ID, COVID-19 status, age in years and sex. Samples came from the ongoing ImmuneRACE study (first 160 participants) plus 1,254 subjects from 6 global collaborators. The prospective study material was composed of cDNA or gDNA derived from T cells, B-cell-depleted T cells, or PBMCs. Where available, HLA class I and class II types were obtained from metadata supplied by the sample provider rather than from assay-based typing. The repertoires were released in a freely available public database meant as a resource for research on the immune response to SARS-CoV-2. Paper-wide results and their limitations: The amount of clinical and demographic metadata varied by source and participant and was provided uncurated.

The immunoSEQ Assay, a bias-controlled multiplex PCR, was used to amplify TCRbeta CDR3 regions from genomic DNA. The paper's processing steps were these. Within the assay, amplification of reference gene primers was used to estimate how many nucleated cells each sample contained. To quantify the absolute abundance of each unique TCRbeta CDR3 rearrangement, sequence reads were collapsed and filtered. Productive Simpson clonality was computed per sample as the square root of Simpson's diversity index over productive rearrangements. This is the immuneACCESS table as TCRdb keeps it, with only in-frame sequences that have V and J called. A part of the clones is gone; compared with another copy, unresolved V genes explain less than half, and the rest is unexplained. From that table come the V and J calls and clone size; the DNA was used to work out D and trimming. The sample profile shows approximately 170,000 clones; roughly 90% of them were found once. The top ten hold 20% to 30% of the sample.

Whole blood was collected in K2EDTA tubes by collaborating institutions according to the institutions' own protocols. For TCRbeta analysis, collaborators shipped samples as frozen whole blood, isolated PBMCs, or DNA extracted from either of those sample types. Measured from the cysteine to the phenylalanine, the CDR3 is 12 residues long. This entry keeps only the CDR3 DNA: 36 bases, framed from base 1. V is pared back by 2 bases and J by 7 bases, with 11 bases lying between the germline termini. The germline V gene (reference sequence) sets CDR1 to GTSNPN and CDR2 to SVGIG. This clone was seen a handful of times. What this receptor recognizes is not known. Per-base quality was not reported, and no clone a single base away is much larger than it.

Here the chain combines TRBV30 and TRBJ1-1, with a weak D call of TRBD1 (6 bases match). The TCR was taken from a man between 60 and 75 years old with acute or convalescent COVID-19. Sample: peripheral blood. The nucleotide sequence is TGTGCCTGGAGTCCCATACAGGGTGAAGCTTTCTTT. Translated, it reads CAWSPIQGEAFF.